Presented here are 7 T cell receptor beta chains from one specimen sequenced in a study of T cell responses to AZD1222 COVID-19 vaccine. TCRdb keeps only in-frame clones here, not all; method: immunoSEQ multiplex PCR. The table includes some 100,000 clones, around 83% detected once. The material was peripheral blood, obtained on day 0 of AZD1222 vaccination. The receptors here all came from an adult in good health.

The J gene is TRBJ2-1, the V gene TRBV4-2, with 9 bases fitting TRBD2. There are 18 residues in the CDR3. CDR1 and CDR2 from the germline V gene are LGHNA and YNFKEQ. The J segment lost 4 bases and the V segment lost 1 base, leaving 11 bases of the junction unmatched. CDR3 DNA: TGTGCCAGCAGCCAAGCGATCACTATAGCGGGGGCTTACAATGAGCAGTTCTTC. This codes for CASSQAITIAGAYNEQFF.

CDR3 in DNA: TGTGCCAGCAGTCCTCCGGGAGTCCGGGCGGACACTGAAGCTTTCTTT. This encodes CASSPPGVRADTEAFF. The rearrangement uses TRBV28 and TRBJ1-1; D gene uncertain. CDR3 size: 16 residues. Germline loops: CDR1 MDHEN, CDR2 SYDVKM. The V and J ends lost 5 bases and 3 bases respectively, with 19 bases between them.

J is TRBJ2-7 and V is TRBV13, with D unresolved. The CDR3 consists of 16 residues. Per germline, CDR1 PRHDT and CDR2 FYEKMQ (reference sequence). V shed 5 bases and J shed 0 bases, with 17 bases lying between them. CDR3 region: CASSAHNAFPSYEQYF. In nucleotides, the CDR3 is TGTGCCAGCAGCGCGCACAACGCGTTCCCCTCCTACGAGCAGTACTTC.

The chain recombines TRBV27 with TRBJ1-6, with D perhaps matching TRBD1 (6 bases). V was shortened by 5 bases and J by 10 bases, with 9 bases between the two germline ends. Germline lookup yields CDR1 MNHEY and CDR2 SMNVEV (reference sequence). This CDR3 comprises 12 residues. CDR3 in DNA: TGTGCCAGCAGTAGGGGGGGATCACCCCTCCACTTT. Translation gives CASSRGGSPLHF.

The chain couples TRBV6-5 to TRBJ1-4; D ambiguous. This CDR3 has 13 residues. CDR1 is MNHEY, CDR2 SVGAGI, per germline. V lost 6 bases and J 0 bases, leaving 5 bases between the germline ends. The CDR3, as DNA: TGTGCCAGCAGGACAACAACTAATGAAAAACTGTTTTTT. Translating gives CASRTTTNEKLFF.

This clone was seen a single time. In DNA, the CDR3 is TGTGCCAGCAGCTTAGCGCCGTGGTCCGGGGCTGATGACGTTCAGCCCCAGCATTTT. Amino acid sequence: CASSLAPWSGADDVQPQHF. The genes are TRBV7-9 and TRBJ1-5; D perhaps matches TRBD1 (5 bases). Trimming cost V 0 bases and J 6 bases, with 24 bases left between them. The CDR3 has 19 residues. Germline V gene sequence: CDR1 SEHNR, CDR2 FQNEAQ (reference sequence). Drawing the rest from reference TRBV7-9 and TRBJ1-5, the complete variable domain is DTGVSQNPRHKITKRGQNVTFRCDPISEHNRLYWYRQTLGQGPEFLTYFQNEAQLEKSRLLSDRFSAERPKGSFSTLEIQRTEQGDSAMYLCASSLAPWSGADDVQPQHFGDGTRLSIL.

The rearrangement joins TRBV23-1 to TRBJ2-4; possible D gene TRBD2, 6 bases. TRBV23-1 is designated an ORF whose function remains uncertain. The CDR3 runs to 22 residues. V lost 8 bases and J lost 0, with 35 bases in between. CDR3 nucleotides: TGCGCCAGCTTGGCTGTAAGGCCTGGGGGTCTACGGGGACTGGGAGCCAAAAACATTCAGTACTTC. Translating it yields CASLAVRPGGLRGLGAKNIQYF.